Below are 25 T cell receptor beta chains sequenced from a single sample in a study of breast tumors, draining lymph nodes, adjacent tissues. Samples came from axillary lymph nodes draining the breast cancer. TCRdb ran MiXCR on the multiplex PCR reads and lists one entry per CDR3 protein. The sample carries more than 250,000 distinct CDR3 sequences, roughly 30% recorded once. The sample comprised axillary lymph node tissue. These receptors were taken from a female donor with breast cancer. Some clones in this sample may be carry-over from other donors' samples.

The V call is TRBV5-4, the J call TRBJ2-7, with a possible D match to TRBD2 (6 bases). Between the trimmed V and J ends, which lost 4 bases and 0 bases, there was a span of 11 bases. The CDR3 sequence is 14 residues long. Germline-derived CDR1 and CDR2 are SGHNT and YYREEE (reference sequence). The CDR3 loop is CASSRGGASYEQYF. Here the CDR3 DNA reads TGTGCCAGCAGCCGAGGCGGGGCCTCCTACGAGCAGTACTTC.

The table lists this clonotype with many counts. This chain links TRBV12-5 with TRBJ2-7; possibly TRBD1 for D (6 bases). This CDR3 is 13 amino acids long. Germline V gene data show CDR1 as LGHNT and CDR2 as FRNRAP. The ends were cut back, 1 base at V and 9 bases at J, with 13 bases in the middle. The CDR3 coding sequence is TGTGCTAGTGGTTTGGACCTGCCGGACAGGCAGTACTTC. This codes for CASGLDLPDRQYF.

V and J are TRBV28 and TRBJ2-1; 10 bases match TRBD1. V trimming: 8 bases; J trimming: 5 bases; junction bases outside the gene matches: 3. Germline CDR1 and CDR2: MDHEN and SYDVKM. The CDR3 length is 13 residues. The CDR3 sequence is CASRTGGNNEQFF. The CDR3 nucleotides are TGTGCCAGCCGGACAGGGGGGAACAATGAGCAGTTCTTC. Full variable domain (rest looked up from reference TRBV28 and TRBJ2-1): DVKVTQSSRYLVKRTGEKVFLECVQDMDHENMFWYRQDPGLGLRLIYFSYDVKMKEKGDIPEGYSVSREKKERFSLILESASTNQTSMYLCASRTGGNNEQFFGPGTRLTVL.

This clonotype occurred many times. The CDR3 DNA reads TGTGCCAGCAGCCGGGACGGAACAGGTGGTAACTATGGCTACACCTTC. Amino acid sequence: CASSRDGTGGNYGYTF. V and J are TRBV4-2 and TRBJ1-2, with TRBD1 as a possible D gene (5 bases). The CDR3 loop spans 16 amino acids. CDR1 and CDR2 (germline): LGHNA, YNFKEQ. V lost 4 bases and J lost 1, with 16 bases in between.

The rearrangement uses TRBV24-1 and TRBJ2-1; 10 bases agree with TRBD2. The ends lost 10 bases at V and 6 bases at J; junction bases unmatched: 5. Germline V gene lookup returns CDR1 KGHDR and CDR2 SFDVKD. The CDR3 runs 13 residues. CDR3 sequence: CATSGRIFNEQFF. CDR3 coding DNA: TGTGCCACTAGCGGGAGGATTTTCAATGAGCAGTTCTTC.

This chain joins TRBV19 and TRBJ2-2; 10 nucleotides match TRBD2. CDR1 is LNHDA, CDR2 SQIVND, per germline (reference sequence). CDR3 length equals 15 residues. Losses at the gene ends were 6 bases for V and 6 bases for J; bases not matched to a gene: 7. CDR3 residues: CASSTPGLAPGELFF. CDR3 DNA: TGTGCCAGTAGCACGCCGGGACTAGCGCCCGGGGAGCTGTTTTTT.

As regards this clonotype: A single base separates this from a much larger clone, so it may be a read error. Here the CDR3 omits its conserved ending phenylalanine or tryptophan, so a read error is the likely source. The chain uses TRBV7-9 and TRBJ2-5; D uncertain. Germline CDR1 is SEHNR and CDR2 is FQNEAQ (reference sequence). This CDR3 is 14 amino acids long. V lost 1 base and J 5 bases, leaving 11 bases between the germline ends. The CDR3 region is CASSLGDITETQYV. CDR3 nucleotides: TGTGCCAGCAGCTTAGGCGACATTACGGAGACCCAGTACGTC.

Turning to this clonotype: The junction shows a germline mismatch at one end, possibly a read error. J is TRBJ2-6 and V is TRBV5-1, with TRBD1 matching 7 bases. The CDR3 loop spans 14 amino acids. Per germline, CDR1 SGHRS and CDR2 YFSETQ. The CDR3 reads CASSLGAGGDVLTF. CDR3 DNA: TGTGCCAGCAGCTTAGGGGCAGGGGGTGACGTCCTGACTTTC.

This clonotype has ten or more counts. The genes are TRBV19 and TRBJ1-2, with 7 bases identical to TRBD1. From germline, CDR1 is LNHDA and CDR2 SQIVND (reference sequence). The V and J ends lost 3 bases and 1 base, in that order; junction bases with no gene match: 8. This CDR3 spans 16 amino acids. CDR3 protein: CASSINRQGGNYGYTF. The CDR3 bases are TGTGCCAGTAGTATTAACCGGCAGGGGGGTAACTATGGCTACACCTTC.

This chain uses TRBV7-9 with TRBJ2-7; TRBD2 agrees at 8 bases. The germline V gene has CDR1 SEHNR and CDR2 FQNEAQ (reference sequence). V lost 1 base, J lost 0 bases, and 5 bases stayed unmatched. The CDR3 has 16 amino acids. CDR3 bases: TGTGCCAGCAGCTTAGGGGTAGCGGGGAGCTCCTACGAGCAGTACTTC. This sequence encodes CASSLGVAGSSYEQYF.

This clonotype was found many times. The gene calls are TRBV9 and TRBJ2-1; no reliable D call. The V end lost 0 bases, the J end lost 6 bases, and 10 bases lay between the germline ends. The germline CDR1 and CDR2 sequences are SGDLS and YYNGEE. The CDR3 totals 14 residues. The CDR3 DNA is TGTGCCAGCAGCGTAGCCGGGCCACGCAATGAGCAGTTCTTC. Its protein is CASSVAGPRNEQFF.

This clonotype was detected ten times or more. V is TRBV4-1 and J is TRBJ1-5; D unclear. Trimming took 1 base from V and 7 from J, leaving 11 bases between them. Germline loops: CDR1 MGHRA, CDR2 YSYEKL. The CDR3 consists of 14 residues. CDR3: CASSQVETGQPQHF. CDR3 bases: TGCGCCAGCAGCCAAGTTGAGACCGGACAGCCCCAGCATTTT.

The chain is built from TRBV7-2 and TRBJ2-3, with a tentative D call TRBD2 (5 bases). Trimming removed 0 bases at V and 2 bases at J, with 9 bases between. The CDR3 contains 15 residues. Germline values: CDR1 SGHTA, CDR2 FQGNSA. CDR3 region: CASSLARATTDTQYF. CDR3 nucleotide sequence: TGTGCCAGCAGCTTAGCGAGGGCGACCACAGATACGCAGTATTTT.

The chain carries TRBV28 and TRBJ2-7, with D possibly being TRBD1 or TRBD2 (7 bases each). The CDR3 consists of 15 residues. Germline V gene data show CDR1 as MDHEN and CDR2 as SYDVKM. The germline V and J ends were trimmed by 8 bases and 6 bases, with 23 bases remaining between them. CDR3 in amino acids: CASRERGRERGEQYF. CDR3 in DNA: TGTGCCAGCCGCGAGAGGGGGCGGGAGCGAGGCGAGCAGTACTTC.

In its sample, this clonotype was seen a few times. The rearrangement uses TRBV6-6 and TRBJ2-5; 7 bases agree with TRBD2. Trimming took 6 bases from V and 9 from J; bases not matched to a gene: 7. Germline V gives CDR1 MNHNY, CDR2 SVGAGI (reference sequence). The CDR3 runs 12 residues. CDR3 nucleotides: TGTGCCAGCAGCAATGGGGGGGAGGCCCAGTACTTC. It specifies CASSNGGEAQYF.

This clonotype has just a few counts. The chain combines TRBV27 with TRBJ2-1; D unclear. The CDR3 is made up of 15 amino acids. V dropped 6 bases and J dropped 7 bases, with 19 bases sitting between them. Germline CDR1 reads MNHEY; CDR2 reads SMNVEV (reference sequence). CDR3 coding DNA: TGTGCCAGCAGAACCTCCTTTTCGGAGAGGAATGAGCAGTTCTTC. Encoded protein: CASRTSFSERNEQFF.

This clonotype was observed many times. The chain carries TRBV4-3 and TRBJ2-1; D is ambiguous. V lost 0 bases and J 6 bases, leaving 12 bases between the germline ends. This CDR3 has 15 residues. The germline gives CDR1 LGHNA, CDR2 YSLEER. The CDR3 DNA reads TGCGCCAGCAGCCAAGATCTGGGCAGAAGCAATGAGCAGTTCTTC. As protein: CASSQDLGRSNEQFF.

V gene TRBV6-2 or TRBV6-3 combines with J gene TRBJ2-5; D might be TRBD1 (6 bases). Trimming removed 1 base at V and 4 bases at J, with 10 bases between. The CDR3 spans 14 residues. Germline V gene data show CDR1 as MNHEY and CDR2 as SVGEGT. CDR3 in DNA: TGTGCCAGCAGTTACTACCCGGACAGAGAGACCCAGTACTTC. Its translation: CASSYYPDRETQYF.

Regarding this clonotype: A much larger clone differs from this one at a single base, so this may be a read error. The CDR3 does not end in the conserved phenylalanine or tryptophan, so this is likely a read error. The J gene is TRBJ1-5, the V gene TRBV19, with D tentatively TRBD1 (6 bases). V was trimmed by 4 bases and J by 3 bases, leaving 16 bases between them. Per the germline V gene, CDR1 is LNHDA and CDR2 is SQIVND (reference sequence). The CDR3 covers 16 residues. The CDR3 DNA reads TGTGCCAGTAGTAGGGGGGGTACAGGGCTCAATCAGCCCCAGCATTCT. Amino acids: CASSRGGTGLNQPQHS.

This CDR3 reads CASSPRQGPYYGYTF. The CDR3 nucleotides read TGTGCCAGCAGCCCGCGACAGGGGCCATACTATGGCTACACCTTC. The V and J genes are TRBV5-4 and TRBJ1-2; 8 nucleotides line up with TRBD1. The CDR3 is 15 amino acids. V trimming: 4 bases; J trimming: 3 bases; junction bases outside the gene matches: 8. CDR1 is SGHNT, CDR2 YYREEE, per germline (reference sequence).

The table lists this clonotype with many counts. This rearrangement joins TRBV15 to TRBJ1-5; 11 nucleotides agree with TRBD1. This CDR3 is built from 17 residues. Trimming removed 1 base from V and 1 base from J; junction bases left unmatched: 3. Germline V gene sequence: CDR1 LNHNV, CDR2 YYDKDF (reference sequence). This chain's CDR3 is CATSRGTGGRSNQPQHF. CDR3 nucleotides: TGTGCCACCAGCAGAGGGACAGGGGGCAGGAGCAATCAGCCCCAGCATTTT.

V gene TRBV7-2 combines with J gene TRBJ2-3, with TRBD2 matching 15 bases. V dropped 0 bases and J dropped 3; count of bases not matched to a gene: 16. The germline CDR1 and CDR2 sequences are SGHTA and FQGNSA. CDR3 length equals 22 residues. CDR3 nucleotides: TGTGCCAGCAGCTTAGCGGTACGGACTAGCGGGAGGGCCGGTAGTCGAACAGATACGCAGTATTTT. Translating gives CASSLAVRTSGRAGSRTDTQYF. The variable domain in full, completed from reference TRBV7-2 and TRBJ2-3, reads GAGVSQSPSNKVTEKGKDVELRCDPISGHTALYWYRQSLGQGLEFLIYFQGNSAPDKSGLPSDRFSAERTGGSVSTLTIQRTQQEDSAVYLCASSLAVRTSGRAGSRTDTQYFGPGTRLTVL.

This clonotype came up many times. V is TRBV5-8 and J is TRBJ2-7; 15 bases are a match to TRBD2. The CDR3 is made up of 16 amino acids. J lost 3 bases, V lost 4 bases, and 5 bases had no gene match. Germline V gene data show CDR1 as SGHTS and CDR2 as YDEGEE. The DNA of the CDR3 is TGTGCCAGCAGCGGACTAGCGGGAGGGCCCCACTACGAGCAGTACTTC. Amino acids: CASSGLAGGPHYEQYF.

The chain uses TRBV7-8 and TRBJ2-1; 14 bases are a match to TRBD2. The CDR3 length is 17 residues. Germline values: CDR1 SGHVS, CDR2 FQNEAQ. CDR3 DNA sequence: TGTGCTAGATCCGACAGACTAGCGGGAGGGCACCCCAATGAGCAGTTCTTC. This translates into CARSDRLAGGHPNEQFF. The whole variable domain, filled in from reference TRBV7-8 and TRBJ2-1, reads GAGVSQSPRYKVAKRGQDVALRCDPISGHVSLFWYQQALGQGPEFLTYFQNEAQLDKSGLPSDRFFAERPEGSVSTLKIQRTQQEDSAVYLCARSDRLAGGHPNEQFFGPGTRLTVL.

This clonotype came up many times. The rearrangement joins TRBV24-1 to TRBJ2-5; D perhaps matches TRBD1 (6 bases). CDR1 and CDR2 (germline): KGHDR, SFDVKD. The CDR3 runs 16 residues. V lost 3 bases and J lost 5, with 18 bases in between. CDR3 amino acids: CATSDPKTGGAETQYF. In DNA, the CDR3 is TGTGCCACCAGTGATCCGAAGACAGGCGGAGCGGAGACCCAGTACTTC.